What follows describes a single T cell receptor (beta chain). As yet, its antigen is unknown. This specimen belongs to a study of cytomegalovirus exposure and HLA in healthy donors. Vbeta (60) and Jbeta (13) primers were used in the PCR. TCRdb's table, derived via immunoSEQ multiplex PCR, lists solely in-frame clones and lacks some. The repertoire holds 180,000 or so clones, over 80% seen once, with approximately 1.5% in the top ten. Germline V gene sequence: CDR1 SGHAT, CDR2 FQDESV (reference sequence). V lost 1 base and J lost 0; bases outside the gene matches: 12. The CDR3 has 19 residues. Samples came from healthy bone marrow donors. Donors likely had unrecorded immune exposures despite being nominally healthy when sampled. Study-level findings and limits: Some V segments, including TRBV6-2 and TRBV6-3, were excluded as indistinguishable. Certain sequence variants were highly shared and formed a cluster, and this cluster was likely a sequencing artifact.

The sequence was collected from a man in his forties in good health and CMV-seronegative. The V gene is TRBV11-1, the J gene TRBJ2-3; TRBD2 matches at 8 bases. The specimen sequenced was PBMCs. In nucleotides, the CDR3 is TGTGCCAGCAGCTTAGAACGGTTAGCGGGAACCACTAGCACAGATACGCAGTATTTT. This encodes CASSLERLAGTTSTDTQYF. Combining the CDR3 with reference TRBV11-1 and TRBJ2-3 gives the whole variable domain EAEVAQSPRYKITEKSQAVAFWCDPISGHATLYWYRQILGQGPELLVQFQDESVVDDSQLPKDRFSAERLKGVDSTLKIQPAELGDSAMYLCASSLERLAGTTSTDTQYFGPGTRLTVL.